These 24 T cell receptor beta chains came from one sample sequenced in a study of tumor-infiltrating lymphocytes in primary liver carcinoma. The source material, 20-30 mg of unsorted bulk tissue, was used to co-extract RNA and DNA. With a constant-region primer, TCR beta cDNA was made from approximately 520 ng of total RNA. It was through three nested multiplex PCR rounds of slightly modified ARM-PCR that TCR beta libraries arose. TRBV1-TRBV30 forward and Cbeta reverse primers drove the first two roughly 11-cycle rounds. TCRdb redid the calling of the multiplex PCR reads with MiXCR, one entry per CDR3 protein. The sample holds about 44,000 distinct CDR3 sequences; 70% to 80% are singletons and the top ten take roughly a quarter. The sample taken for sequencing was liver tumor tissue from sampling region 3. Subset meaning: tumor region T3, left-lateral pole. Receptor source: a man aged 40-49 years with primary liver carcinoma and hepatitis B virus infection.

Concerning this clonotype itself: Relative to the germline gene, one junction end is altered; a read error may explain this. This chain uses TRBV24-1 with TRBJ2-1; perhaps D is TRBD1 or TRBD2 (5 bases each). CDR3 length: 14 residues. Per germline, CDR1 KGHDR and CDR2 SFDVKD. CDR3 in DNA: TGTGCCACAAGTGACTTAATTGGGACCGGGGAGCAGTTCTTC. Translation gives CATSDLIGTGEQFF.

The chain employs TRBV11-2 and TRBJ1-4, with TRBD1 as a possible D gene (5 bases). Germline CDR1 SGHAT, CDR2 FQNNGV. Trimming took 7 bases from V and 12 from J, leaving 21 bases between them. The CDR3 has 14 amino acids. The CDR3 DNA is TGTGCCAGCAACCTAGAGGTTGGGGACGAAGAACTGTTTTTT. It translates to CASNLEVGDEELFF.

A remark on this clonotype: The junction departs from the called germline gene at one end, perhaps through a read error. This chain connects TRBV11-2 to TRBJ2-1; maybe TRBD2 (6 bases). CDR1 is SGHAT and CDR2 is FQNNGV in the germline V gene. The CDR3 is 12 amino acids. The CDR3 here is CASSPDYNEQLF. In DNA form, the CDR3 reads TGTGCCAGCAGCCCGGACTACAATGAGCAACTCTTC.

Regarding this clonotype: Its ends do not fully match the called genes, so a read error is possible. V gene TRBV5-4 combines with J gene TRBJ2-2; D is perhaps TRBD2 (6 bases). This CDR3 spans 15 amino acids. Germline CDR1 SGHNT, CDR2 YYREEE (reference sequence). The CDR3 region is CASCPFSGGTGEPFF. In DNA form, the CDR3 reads TGTGCCAGCTGCCCTTTTAGCGGAGGCACCGGGGAGCCGTTTTTT. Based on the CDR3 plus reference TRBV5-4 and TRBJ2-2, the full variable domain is ETGVTQSPTHLIKTRGQQVTLRCSSQSGHNTVSWYQQALGQGPQFIFQYYREEENGRGNFPPRFSGLQFPNYSSELNVNALELDDSALYLCASCPFSGGTGEPFFGEGSRLTVL.

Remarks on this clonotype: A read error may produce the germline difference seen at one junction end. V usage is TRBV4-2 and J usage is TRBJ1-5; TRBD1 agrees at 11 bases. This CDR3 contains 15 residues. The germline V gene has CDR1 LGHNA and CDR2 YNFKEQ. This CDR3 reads CANSPGQGVDHPQHF. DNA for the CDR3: TGTGCCAACAGCCCGGGACAGGGGGTGGATCATCCCCAGCATTTT.

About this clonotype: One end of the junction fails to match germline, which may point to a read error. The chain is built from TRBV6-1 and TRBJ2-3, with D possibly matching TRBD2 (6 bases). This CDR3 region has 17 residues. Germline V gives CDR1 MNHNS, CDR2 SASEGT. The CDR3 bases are TGTGCCAGCAGTGAACCCGGAAGGGCCACTAGCACAGATACACAGTATTTT. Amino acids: CASSEPGRATSTDTQYF.

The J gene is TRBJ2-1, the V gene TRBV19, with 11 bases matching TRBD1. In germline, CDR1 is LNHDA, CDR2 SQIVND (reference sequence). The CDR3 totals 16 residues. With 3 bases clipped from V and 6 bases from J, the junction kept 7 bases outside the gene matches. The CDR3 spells CASSIGQGAVLNEQFF. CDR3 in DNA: TGTGCCAGTAGTATCGGACAGGGGGCGGTTCTCAATGAGCAGTTCTTC.

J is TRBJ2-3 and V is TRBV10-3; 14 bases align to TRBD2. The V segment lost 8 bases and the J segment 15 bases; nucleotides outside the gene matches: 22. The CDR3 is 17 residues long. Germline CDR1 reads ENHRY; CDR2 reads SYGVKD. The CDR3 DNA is TGTGCCATCTGTGGTTCTTCCGGGACTAGCGGGAGAGATACACAATATTTT. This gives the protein CAICGSSGTSGRDTQYF.

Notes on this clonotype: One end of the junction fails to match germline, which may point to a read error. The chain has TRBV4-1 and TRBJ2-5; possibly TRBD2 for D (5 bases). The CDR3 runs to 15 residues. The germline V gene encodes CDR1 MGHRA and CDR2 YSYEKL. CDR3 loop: CARSREEGSQETPYF. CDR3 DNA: TGCGCCAGGAGCCGAGAAGAGGGCAGCCAAGAGACCCCGTACTTC.

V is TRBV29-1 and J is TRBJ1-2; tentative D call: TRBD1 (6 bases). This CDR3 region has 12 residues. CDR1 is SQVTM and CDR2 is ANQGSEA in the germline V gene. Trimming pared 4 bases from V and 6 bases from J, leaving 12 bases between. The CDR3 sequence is CSVARTVDGYTF. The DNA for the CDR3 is TGCAGCGTTGCCCGGACAGTTGATGGCTACACCTTC. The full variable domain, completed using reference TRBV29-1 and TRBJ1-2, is SAVISQKPSRDICQRGTSLTIQCQVDSQVTMMFWYRQQPGQSLTLIATANQGSEATYESGFVIDKFPISRPNLTFSTLTVSNMSPEDSSIYLCSVARTVDGYTFGSGTRLTVV.

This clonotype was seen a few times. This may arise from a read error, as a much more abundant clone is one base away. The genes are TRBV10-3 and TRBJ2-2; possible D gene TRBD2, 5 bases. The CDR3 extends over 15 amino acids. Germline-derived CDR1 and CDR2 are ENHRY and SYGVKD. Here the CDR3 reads CAISGGREGSGELLF. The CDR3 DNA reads TGTGCCATCAGTGGAGGAAGAGAGGGTTCCGGGGAGCTGCTTTTT.

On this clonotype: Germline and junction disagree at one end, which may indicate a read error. CDR3 protein: CSSSQTSSGSYEQYF. In DNA form, the CDR3 reads TGCTCCAGCAGCCAAACGAGTAGCGGGAGCTACGAGCAGTACTTC. The chain is built from TRBV4-1 and TRBJ2-7; 9 nucleotides align to TRBD2. The CDR3 has 15 amino acids. CDR1 MGHRA and CDR2 YSYEKL come from the germline V gene.

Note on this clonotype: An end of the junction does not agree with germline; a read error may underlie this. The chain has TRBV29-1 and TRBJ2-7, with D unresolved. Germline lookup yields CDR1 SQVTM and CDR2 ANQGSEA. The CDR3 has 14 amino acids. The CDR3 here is CSVRPQDAFYEQYF. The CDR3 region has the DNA TGCAGCGTCCGACCTCAAGACGCTTTCTACGAGCAGTATTTC.

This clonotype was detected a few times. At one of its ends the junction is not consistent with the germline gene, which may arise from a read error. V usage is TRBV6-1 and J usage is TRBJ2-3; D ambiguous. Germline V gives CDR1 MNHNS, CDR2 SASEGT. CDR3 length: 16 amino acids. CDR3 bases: TGTGCCAACAGTCAATTAACGGGCTTAACCACAGATACGCAGTATTTT. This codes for CANSQLTGLTTDTQYF.

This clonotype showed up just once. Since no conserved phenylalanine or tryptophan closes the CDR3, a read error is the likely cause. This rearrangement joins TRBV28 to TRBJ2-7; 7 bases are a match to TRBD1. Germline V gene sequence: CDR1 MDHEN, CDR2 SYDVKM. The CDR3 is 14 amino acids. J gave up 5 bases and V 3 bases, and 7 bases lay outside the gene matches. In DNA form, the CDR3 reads TGTGCCAGCAGTTTCGTACAGGGGAATGACGAGCAGTACCTC. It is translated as CASSFVQGNDEQYL.

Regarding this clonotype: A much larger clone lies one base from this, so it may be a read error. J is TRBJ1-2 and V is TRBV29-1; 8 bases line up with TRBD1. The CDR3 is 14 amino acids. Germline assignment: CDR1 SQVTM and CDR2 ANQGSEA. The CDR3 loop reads CSDRGQGRASGYSF. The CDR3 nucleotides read TGCAGCGACAGAGGACAGGGTCGCGCCTCTGGCTACAGCTTC. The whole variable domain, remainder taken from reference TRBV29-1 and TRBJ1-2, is SAVISQKPSRDICQRGTSLTIQCQVDSQVTMMFWYRQQPGQSLTLIATANQGSEATYESGFVIDKFPISRPNLTFSTLTVSNMSPEDSSIYLCSDRGQGRASGYSFGSGTRLTVV.

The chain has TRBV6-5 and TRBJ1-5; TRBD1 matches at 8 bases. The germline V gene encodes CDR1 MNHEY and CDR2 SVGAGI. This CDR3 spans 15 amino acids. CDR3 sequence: CSSSPTGAPNQPQHF. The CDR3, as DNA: TGTTCTAGCAGCCCGACAGGGGCTCCCAATCAGCCCCAGCATTTT.

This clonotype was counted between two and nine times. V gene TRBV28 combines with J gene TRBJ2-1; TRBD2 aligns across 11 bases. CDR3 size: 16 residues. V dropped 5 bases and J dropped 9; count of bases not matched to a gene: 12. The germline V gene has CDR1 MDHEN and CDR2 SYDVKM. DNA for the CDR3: TGTGCCAGCAGTCCCACCGGGACTAGCGGTTACGGTGAGCAGTTCTTC. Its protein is CASSPTGTSGYGEQFF. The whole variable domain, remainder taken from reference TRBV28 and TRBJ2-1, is DVKVTQSSRYLVKRTGEKVFLECVQDMDHENMFWYRQDPGLGLRLIYFSYDVKMKEKGDIPEGYSVSREKKERFSLILESASTNQTSMYLCASSPTGTSGYGEQFFGPGTRLTVL.

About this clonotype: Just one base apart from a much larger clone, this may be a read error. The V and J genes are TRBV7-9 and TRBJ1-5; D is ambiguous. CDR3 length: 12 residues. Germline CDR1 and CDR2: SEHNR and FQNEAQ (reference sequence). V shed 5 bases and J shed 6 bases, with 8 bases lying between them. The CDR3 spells CASSLWPQPQHF. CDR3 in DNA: TGTGCCAGCAGCCTGTGGCCTCAGCCCCAGCATTTT.

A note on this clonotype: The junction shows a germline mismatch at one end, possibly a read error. CDR3 sequence: CASSWGLTGEQYF. Here the CDR3 DNA reads TGTGCCAGCAGCTGGGGACTAACGGGGGAGCAATACTTC. The V gene is TRBV5-5, the J gene TRBJ2-7; 7 nucleotides align to TRBD2. Germline CDR1 SGHKS, CDR2 YYEKEE (reference sequence). The CDR3 length is 13 residues.

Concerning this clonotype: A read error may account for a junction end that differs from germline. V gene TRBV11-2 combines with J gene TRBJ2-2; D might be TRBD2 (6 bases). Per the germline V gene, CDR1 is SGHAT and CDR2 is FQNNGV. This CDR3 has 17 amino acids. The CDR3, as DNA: TGTGCCAGTAGCGGAGGACAAGCGGAGCGGAACACCGGGGAGTTGTTTTTT. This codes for CASSGGQAERNTGELFF.

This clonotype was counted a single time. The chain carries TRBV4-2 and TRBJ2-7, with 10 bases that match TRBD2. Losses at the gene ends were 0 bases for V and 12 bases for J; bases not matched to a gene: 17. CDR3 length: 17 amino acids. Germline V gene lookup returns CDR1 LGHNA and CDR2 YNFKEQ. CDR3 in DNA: TGTGCCAGCAGCCAAGATAGTGGTAGCGGGGGGTTCTACGACCGGTACTTC. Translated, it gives CASSQDSGSGGFYDRYF.

In nucleotides, the CDR3 is TGCAGTGTGTGGCCTCCTTCCACCTCCTACAATGAGCAGTTCTTC. It specifies CSVWPPSTSYNEQFF. V is TRBV29-1 and J is TRBJ2-1; D unclear. CDR3 length: 15 amino acids. CDR1 is SQVTM, CDR2 ANQGSEA, per germline.

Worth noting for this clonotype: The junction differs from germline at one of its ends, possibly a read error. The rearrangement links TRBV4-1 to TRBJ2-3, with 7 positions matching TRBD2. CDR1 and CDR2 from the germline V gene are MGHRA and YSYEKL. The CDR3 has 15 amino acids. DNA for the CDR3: TGCACCAGCAGCCAAAAGCCTAGCGGCACAGATACGCGGTATTTT. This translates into CTSSQKPSGTDTRYF.